This TCR beta chain was found in a study of technical replicates of blood from a handful of donors. The assay was immunoSEQ multiplex PCR, and TCRdb's table has in-frame clones only and misses some. The sample consists of some 74,000 clones, around 97% of them appearing once. V was cut by 4 bases and J by 3 bases, with 11 bases left in between. Germline V gives CDR1 SGDLS, CDR2 YYNGEE. The CDR3 length is 13 residues. This clone has just one count. The sequencing sample was made of T cells isolated from PBMCs. This chain links TRBV9 with TRBJ2-7, with unresolved D. The TCR originated in a human donor in good health. The CDR3 DNA reads as TGTGCCAGCAGCCCCAGTGGTATCTACGAGCAGTACTTC. Translation: CASSPSGIYEQYF. Filled out from reference TRBV9 and TRBJ2-7, the complete variable domain reads DSGVTQTPKHLITATGQRVTLRCSPRSGDLSVYWYQQSLDQGLQFLIQYYNGEERAKGNILERFSAQQFPDLHSELNLSSLELGDSALYFCASSPSGIYEQYFGPGTRLTVT.